This T cell receptor (beta chain) was sequenced in a study of T cell repertoires in cytomegalovirus infection. Study at large: Both a matching HLA type and CMV infection were indicated by public TCR beta signatures. Broader study findings: Clonotypes of TCR beta that were HLA-C-restricted and CMV-specific dominated the ex vivo response. Carriage of CMV together with the relevant HLA was identifiable through cumulative public TCR beta family frequency.

This clonotype was detected a few times. The antigen is unknown. TCRdb fed the reads into MiXCR, producing one record per CDR3 protein. This table has 300,000 to 400,000 distinct CDR3 sequences, 9.5% appearing once. J lost 4 bases, V lost 4 bases, and 9 bases had no gene match. This CDR3 has 16 residues. Germline lookup yields CDR1 MDHEN and CDR2 SYDVKM. The chain uses TRBV28 and TRBJ1-2, with 10 positions matching TRBD1. This receptor was taken from a human donor in good health (CMV status not recorded). Some clones in this sample may be carry-over from other donors' samples. Specimen: PBMCs. The CDR3, as DNA: TGTGCCAGCAGTTCCTCCGGGACAGGGGAGATCTATGGCTACACCTTC. Residues: CASSSSGTGEIYGYTF.